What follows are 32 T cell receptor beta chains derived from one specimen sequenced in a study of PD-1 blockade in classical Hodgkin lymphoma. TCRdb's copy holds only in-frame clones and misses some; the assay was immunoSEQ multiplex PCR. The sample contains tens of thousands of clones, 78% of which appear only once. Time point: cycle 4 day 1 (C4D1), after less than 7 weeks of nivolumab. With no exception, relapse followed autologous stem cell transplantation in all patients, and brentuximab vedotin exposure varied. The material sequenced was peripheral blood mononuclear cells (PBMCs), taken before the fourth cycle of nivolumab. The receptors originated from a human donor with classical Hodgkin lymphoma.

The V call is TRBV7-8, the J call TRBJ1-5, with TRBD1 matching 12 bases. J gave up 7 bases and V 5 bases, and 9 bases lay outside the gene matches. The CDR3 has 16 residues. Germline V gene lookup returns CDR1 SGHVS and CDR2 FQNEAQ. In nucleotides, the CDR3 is TGTGCCAGCAGCCTTCCCGGGACAGGGGGCGAACAGCCCCAGCATTTT. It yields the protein CASSLPGTGGEQPQHF.

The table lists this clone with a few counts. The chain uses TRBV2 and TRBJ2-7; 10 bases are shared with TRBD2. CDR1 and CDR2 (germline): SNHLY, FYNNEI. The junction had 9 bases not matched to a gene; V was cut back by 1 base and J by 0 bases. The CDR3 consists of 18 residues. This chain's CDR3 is CASSEVVTSGPHSYEQYF. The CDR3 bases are TGTGCCAGCAGTGAAGTGGTGACTAGCGGGCCTCACTCCTACGAGCAGTACTTC.

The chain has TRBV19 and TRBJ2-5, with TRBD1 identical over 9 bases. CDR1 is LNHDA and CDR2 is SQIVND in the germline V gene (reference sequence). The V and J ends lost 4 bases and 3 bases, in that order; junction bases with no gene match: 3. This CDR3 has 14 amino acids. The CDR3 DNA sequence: TGTGCCAGTAGTACGAGGACAGGGGAAGAGACCCAGTACTTC. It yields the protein CASSTRTGEETQYF. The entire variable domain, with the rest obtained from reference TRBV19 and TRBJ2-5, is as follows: DGGITQSPKYLFRKEGQNVTLSCEQNLNHDAMYWYRQDPGQGLRLIYYSQIVNDFQKGDIAEGYSVSREKKESFPLTVTSAQKNPTAFYLCASSTRTGEETQYFGPGTRLLVL.

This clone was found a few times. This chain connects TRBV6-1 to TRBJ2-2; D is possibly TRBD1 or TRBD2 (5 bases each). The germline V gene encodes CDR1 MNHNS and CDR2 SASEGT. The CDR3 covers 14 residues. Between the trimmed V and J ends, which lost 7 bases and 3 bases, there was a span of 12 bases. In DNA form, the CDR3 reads TGTGCCAGCACGGGCCAGGGAGACACCGGGGAGCTGTTTTTT. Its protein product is CASTGQGDTGELFF.

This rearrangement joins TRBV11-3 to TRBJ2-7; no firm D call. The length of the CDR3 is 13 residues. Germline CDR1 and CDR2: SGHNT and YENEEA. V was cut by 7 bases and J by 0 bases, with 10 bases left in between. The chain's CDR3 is CASMGFRSYEQYF. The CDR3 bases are TGTGCCAGCATGGGGTTCCGCTCCTACGAGCAGTACTTC.

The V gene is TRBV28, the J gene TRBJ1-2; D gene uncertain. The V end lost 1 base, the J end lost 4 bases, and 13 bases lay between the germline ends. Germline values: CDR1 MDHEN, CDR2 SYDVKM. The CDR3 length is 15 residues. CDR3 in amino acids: CASSLSVAGGYGYTF. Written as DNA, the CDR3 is TGTGCCAGCAGTTTATCCGTGGCAGGCGGCTATGGCTACACCTTC.

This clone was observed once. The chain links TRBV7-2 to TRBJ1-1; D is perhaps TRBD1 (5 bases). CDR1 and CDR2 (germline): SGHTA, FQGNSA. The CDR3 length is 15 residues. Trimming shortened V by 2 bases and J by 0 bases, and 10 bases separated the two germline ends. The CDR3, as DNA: TGTGCCAGCAGCTTAACGGGACTCCTGAACACTGAAGCTTTCTTT. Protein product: CASSLTGLLNTEAFF.

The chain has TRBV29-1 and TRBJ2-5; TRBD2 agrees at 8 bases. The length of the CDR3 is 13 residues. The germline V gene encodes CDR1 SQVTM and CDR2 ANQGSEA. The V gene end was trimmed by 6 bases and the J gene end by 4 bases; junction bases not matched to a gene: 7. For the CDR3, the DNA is TGCAGCGTAGAGCGGGGGTCGGGAGAGACCCAGTACTTC. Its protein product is CSVERGSGETQYF.

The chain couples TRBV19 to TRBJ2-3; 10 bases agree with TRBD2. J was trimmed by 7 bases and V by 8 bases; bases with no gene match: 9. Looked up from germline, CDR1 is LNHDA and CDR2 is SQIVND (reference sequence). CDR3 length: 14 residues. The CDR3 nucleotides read TGTGCCAGTGCTCCGGCTAGCGGGGGTTATACGCAGTATTTT. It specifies CASAPASGGYTQYF.

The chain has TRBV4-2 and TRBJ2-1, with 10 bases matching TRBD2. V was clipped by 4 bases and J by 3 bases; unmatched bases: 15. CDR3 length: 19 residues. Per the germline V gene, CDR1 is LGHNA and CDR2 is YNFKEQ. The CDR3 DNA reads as TGTGCCAGCAGCCGATCCTGGAGTAGCGGGGGGCCTAACTACAATGAGCAGTTCTTC. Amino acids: CASSRSWSSGGPNYNEQFF.

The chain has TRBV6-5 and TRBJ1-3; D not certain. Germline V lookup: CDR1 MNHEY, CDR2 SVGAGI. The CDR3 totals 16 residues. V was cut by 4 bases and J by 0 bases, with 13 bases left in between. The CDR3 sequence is CASSWQQPSSGNTIYF. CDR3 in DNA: TGTGCCAGCAGTTGGCAACAGCCAAGCTCTGGAAACACCATATATTTT.

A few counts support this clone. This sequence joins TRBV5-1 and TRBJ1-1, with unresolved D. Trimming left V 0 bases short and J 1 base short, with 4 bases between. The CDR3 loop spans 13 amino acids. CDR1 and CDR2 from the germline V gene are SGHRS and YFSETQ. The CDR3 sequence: CASSLGGNTEAFF. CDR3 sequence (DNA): TGCGCCAGCAGCTTGGGGGGGAACACTGAAGCTTTCTTT.

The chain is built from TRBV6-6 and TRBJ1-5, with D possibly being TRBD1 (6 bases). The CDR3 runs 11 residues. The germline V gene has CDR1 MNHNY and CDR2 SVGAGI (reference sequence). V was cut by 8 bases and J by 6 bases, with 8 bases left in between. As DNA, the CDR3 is TGTGCCAGCGGGGGCACTCAGCCCCAGCATTTT. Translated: CASGGTQPQHF.

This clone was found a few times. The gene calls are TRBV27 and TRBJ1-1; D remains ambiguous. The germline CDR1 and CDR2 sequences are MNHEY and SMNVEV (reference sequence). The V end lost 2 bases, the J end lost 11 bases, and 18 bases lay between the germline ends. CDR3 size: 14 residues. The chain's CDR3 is CASSLRQDPAAAFF. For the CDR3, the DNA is TGTGCCAGCAGTTTAAGGCAGGATCCCGCGGCGGCTTTCTTT.

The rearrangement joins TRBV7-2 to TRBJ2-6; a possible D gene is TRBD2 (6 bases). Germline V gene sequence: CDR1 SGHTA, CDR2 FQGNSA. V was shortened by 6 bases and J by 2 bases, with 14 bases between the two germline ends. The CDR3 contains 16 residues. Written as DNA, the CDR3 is TGTGCCAGCAGTCTTCTTTCGGGGGCTGGGGCCAACGTCCTGACTTTC. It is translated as CASSLLSGAGANVLTF.

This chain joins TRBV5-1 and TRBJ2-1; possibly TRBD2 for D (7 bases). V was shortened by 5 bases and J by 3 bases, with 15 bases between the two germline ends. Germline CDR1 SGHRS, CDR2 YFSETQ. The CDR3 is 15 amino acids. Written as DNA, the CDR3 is TGCGCCAGCAGGAGCGGGACACCAAACTACAATGAGCAGTTCTTC. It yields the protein CASRSGTPNYNEQFF.

CDR3 DNA: TGTGCCAGCAGCTTAGCGGGCCGGTACGAGCAGTACTTC. Translation gives CASSLAGRYEQYF. The chain joins TRBV11-2 to TRBJ2-7; D is undetermined. Germline CDR1 SGHAT, CDR2 FQNNGV. The V end lost 1 base, the J end lost 4 bases, and 8 bases lay between the germline ends. There are 13 residues in the CDR3.

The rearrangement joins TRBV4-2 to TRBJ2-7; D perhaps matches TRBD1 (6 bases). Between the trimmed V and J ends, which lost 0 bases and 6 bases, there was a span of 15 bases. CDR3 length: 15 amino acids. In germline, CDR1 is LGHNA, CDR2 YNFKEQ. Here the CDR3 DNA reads TGTGCCAGCAGCCAAGATCTTACAGGGTATTCCGAGCAGTACTTC. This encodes CASSQDLTGYSEQYF.

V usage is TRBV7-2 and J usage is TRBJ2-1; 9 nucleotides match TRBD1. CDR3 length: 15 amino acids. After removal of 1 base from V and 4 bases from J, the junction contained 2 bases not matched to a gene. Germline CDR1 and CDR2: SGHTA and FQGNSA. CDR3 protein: CASSLGGQGYNEQFF. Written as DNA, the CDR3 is TGTGCCAGCAGCTTAGGGGGACAGGGTTACAATGAGCAGTTCTTC.

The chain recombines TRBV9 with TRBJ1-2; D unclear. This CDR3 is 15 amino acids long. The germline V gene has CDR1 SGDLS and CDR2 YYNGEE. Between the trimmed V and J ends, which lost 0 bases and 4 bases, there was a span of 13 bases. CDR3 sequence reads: CASSVDGHGPYGYTF. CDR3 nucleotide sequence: TGTGCCAGCAGCGTAGATGGCCACGGACCCTATGGCTACACCTTC.

CDR3 sequence reads: CAWSVQRTSGGPSTDTQYF. The CDR3 nucleotides are TGTGCCTGGAGTGTACAGAGGACTAGCGGGGGTCCAAGCACAGATACGCAGTATTTT. The genes are TRBV30 and TRBJ2-3, with TRBD2 matching over 13 bases. Per germline, CDR1 GTSNPN and CDR2 SVGIG (reference sequence). The V gene end was trimmed by 0 bases and the J gene end by 0 bases; junction bases not matched to a gene: 9. The length of the CDR3 is 19 residues.

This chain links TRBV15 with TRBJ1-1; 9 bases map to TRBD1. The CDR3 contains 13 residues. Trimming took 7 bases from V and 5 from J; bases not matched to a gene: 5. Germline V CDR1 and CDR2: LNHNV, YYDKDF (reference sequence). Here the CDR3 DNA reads TGTGCCACCACGACAGGGGGTGGTACTGAAGCTTTCTTT. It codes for CATTTGGGTEAFF.

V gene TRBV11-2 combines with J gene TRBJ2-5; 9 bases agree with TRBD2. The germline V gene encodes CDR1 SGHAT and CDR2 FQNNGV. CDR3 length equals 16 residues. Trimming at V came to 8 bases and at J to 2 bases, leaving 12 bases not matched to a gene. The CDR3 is CASSPRASGAQETQYF. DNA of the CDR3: TGTGCCAGCTCCCCCCGGGCTAGCGGGGCACAAGAGACCCAGTACTTC.

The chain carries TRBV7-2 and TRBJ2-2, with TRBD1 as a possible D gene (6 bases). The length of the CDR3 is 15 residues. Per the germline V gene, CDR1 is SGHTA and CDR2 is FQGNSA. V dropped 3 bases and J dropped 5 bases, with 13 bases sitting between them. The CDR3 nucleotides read TGTGCCAGCAGCTTGGACAGCCTCCAGACCGGGGAGCTGTTTTTT. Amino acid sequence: CASSLDSLQTGELFF.

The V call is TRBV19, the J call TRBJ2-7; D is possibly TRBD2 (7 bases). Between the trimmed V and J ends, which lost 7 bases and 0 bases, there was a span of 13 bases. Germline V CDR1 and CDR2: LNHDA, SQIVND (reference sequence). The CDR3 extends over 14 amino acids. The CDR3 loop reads CASTLGGGSYEQYF. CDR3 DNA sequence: TGTGCCAGTACCCTGGGAGGGGGCTCCTACGAGCAGTACTTC.

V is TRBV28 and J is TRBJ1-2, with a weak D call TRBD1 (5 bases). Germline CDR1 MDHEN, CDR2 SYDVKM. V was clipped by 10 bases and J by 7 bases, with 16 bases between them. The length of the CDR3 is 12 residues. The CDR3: CANWDPGRGYTF. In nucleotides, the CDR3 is TGTGCCAATTGGGACCCTGGCCGTGGCTACACCTTC.

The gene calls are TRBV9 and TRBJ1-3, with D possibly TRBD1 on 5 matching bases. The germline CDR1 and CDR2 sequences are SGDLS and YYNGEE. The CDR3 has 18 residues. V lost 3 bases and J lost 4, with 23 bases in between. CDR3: CASSDDKRDGRAGNTIYF. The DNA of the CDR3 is TGTGCCAGCAGCGACGACAAAAGGGACGGCCGTGCCGGAAACACCATATATTTT.

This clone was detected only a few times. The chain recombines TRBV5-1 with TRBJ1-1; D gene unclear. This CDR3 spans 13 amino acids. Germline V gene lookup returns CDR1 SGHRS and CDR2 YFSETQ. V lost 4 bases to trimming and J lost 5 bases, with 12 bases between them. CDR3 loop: CASSPDFQTEAFF. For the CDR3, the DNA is TGCGCCAGCAGCCCGGACTTTCAGACTGAAGCTTTCTTT.

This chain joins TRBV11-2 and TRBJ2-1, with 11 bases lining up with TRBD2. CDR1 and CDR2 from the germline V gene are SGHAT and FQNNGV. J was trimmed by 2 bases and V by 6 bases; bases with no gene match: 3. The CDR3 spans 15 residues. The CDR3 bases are TGTGCCAGCAGGATAGCGGGGGGGACCTACAATGAGCAGTTCTTC. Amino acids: CASRIAGGTYNEQFF.

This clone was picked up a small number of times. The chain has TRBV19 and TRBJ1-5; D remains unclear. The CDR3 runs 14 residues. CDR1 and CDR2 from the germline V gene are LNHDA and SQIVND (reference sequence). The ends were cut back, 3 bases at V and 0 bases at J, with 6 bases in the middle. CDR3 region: CASSIYSSNQPQHF. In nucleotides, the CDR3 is TGTGCCAGTAGTATTTACAGTAGCAATCAGCCCCAGCATTTT.

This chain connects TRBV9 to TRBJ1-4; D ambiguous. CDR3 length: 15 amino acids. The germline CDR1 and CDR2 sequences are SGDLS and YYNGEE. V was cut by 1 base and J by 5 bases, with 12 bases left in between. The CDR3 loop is CASSVNGLGNEKLFF. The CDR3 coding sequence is TGTGCCAGCAGCGTAAATGGGTTAGGGAATGAAAAACTGTTTTTT.

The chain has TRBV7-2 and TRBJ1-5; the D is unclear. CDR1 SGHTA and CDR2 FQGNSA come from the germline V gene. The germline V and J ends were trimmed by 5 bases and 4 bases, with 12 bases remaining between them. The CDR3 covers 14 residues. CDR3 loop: CASSQGPTNQPQHF. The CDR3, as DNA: TGTGCCAGCAGCCAAGGACCGACTAATCAGCCCCAGCATTTT.